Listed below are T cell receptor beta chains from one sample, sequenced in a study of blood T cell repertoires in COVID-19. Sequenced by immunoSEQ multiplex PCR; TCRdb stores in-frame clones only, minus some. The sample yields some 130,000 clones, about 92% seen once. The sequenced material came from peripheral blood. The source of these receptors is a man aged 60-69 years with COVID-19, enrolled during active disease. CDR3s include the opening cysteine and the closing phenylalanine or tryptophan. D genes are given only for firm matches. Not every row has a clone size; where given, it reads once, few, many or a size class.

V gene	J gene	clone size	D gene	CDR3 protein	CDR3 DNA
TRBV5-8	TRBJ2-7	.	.	CASSSGSYHEQYF	TGTGCCAGCAGCTCCGGGTCGTACCACGAGCAGTACTTC
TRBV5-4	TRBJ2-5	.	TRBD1	CASSLTGVETQYF	TGTGCCAGCAGCCTGACAGGGGTCGAGACCCAGTACTTC
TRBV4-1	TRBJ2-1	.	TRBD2	CASSPGLAGANEQFF	TGCGCCAGCAGCCCGGGACTAGCGGGAGCCAATGAGCAGTTCTTC
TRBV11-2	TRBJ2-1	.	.	CASSLKAPINEQFF	TGTGCCAGCAGCTTGAAAGCCCCTATCAATGAGCAGTTCTTC
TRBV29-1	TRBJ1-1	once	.	CSVEGARYTEAFF	TGCAGCGTTGAAGGGGCGCGATACACTGAAGCTTTCTTT
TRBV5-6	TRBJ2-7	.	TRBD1	CASSLKGTEAYEQYF	TGTGCCAGCAGCTTGAAAGGGACAGAAGCCTACGAGCAGTACTTC
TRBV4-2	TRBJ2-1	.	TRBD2	CASSTGLAGAGFF	TGTGCCAGCAGCACGGGACTAGCGGGAGCGGGGTTCTTC
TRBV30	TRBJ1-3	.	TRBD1	CAWIRGPQWSGNTIYF	TGTGCCTGGATCAGGGGGCCCCAGTGGTCTGGAAACACCATATATTTT
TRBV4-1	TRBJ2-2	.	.	CASSQVPGGVGRDTGELFF	TGCGCCAGCAGCCAAGTTCCCGGGGGAGTTGGTCGAGACACCGGGGAGCTGTTTTTT
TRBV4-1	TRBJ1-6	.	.	CASSQDLAQAGSPLHF	TGCGCCAGCAGCCAAGATTTAGCCCAGGCGGGTTCACCCCTCCACTTT
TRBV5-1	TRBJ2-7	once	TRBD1	CASSWDRVSYEQYF	TGCGCCAGCAGCTGGGACAGGGTCTCCTACGAGCAGTACTTC
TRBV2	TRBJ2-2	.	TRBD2	CASSERPSGRTGELFF	TGTGCCAGCAGTGAGAGGCCTAGCGGGAGGACCGGGGAGCTGTTTTTT
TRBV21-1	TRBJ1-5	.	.	CASSKLKGESGNQPQHF	TGTGCCAGCAGCAAACTTAAGGGGGAGAGTGGCAATCAGCCCCAGCATTTT